A selection of T cell receptor beta chains follows, all from one sample in a study of cytomegalovirus exposure and HLA in healthy donors. Libraries were prepared by immunoSEQ multiplex PCR; TCRdb keeps only in-frame clonotypes and omits some of them. The table includes approximately 140,000 clones, 80% to 90% detected once. Source material: PBMCs. The receptors shown here come from a man aged 18 to 29 in good health and CMV-seronegative. The CDR3 runs from the conserved cysteine through the conserved F or W. The D gene is left open where the match is weak. Only part of the rows carry a size: once, few, many, or a class if the clone is expanded.

>TRBV2|TRBJ1-1|-|-
TGTGCCAGCAGACCCGACGGGGGGTGGGCTGAAGCTTTCTTT
CASRPDGGWAEAFF
>TRBV6-6|TRBJ2-5|-|-
TGTGCCAGCCGTAGTTGGGGGCCGGAGACCCAGTACTTC
CASRSWGPETQYF
>TRBV7-9|TRBJ2-3|-|TRBD2
TGTGCCAGCAGCATAGGACTAGCGGGGACCACAGATACGCAGTATTTT
CASSIGLAGTTDTQYF
>TRBV13|TRBJ2-5|-|-
TGTGCCAGCAGCCCGAAGACAAGGTCGAAAGAGACCCAGTACTTC
CASSPKTRSKETQYF
>TRBV4-1|TRBJ1-2|-|-
TGCGCCAGCAGCCACGATGAGGCTAACTATGGCTACACCTTC
CASSHDEANYGYTF
>TRBV5-1|TRBJ2-7|once|TRBD1
TGCGCCAGCAGCTTACAGGGGAACGAGCAGTACTTC
CASSLQGNEQYF
>TRBV27|TRBJ2-2|-|-
TGTGCCAGCAGTTTATCCTACACCGGGGAGCTGTTTTTT
CASSLSYTGELFF
>TRBV2|TRBJ1-4|-|-
TGTGCCAGCAGTGGAGAAAGTCAGGGAAGTGAAAAACTGTTTTTT
CASSGESQGSEKLFF
>TRBV29-1|TRBJ2-6|-|-
TGCAGCGCTCTTTACAGGGCCTCCGGGGCCAACGTCCTGACTTTC
CSALYRASGANVLTF
>TRBV2|TRBJ1-1|-|-
TGTGCCAGCAGTGGCGCGGGGGCGGTCACTGAAGCTTTCTTT
CASSGAGAVTEAFF
>TRBV10-3|TRBJ2-7|-|TRBD1
TGTGCCATCAGTGAGGGGGACAGGACCTACGAGCAGTACTTC
CAISEGDRTYEQYF
>TRBV7-9|TRBJ2-7|-|TRBD2
TGTGCCAGCAGCTTAGTACTAGCGGGAGGCTACGAGCAGTACTTC
CASSLVLAGGYEQYF
>TRBV27|TRBJ2-1|-|TRBD2
TGTGCCAGCAGTTACAAGCTCTTTCGCGGGGGGAGCAATGAGCAGTTCTTC
CASSYKLFRGGSNEQFF
>TRBV30|TRBJ2-7|-|-
TGTGCCTGGAAGGACAGCGGGGCAATCCAAGGGGACGAGCAGTACTTC
CAWKDSGAIQGDEQYF
>TRBV7-6|TRBJ2-1|-|TRBD1
TGTGCCAGCAGCAATGACAGGGCCTACAATGAGCAGTTCTTC
CASSNDRAYNEQFF
>TRBV19|TRBJ2-7|-|TRBD2
TGTGCCAGCGGACTAGCGGGAGTCGAGCAGTACTTC
CASGLAGVEQYF
>TRBV28|TRBJ2-7|few|TRBD2
TGTGCCAGCAGTTCCGGACTAGCGGCCTCCTACGAGCAGTACTTC
CASSSGLAASYEQYF
>TRBV7-2|TRBJ2-5|-|TRBD1
TGTGCCAGCAGCTTAGAAACAGGGGGGATGGAAGAGACCCAGTACTTC
CASSLETGGMEETQYF
>TRBV11-2|TRBJ2-7|-|-
TGTGCCAGCAGCTTAAGGGGTTCCTACGAGCAGTACTTC
CASSLRGSYEQYF
>TRBV5-1|TRBJ2-7|-|-
TGCGCCAGCAGCTTGGGCTCTATTTCCTACGAGCAGTACTTC
CASSLGSISYEQYF
>TRBV10-3|TRBJ1-5|-|TRBD1
TGTGCCATCAGTGAGTCTGCGGGACAGGGCCGGCAGCCCCAGCATTTT
CAISESAGQGRQPQHF
>TRBV19|TRBJ1-5|-|-
TGTGCCAGTTCTCCGGTTAGCAATCAGCCCCAGCATTTT
CASSPVSNQPQHF
>TRBV19|TRBJ2-7|-|TRBD2
TGTGCCAGTAGTAAAGCCGGGACTAGCGGCTACGAGCAGTACTTC
CASSKAGTSGYEQYF
>TRBV21-1|TRBJ2-4|-|-
TGTGCCAGCAGCAGTGGACAGGGCGGCAAAAACATTCAGTACTTC
CASSSGQGGKNIQYF
>TRBV5-1|TRBJ2-5|-|TRBD1
TGCGCCAGCAGCTTGGCCGGGACAGGACCCGAAGAGACCCAGTACTTC
CASSLAGTGPEETQYF
>TRBV5-4|TRBJ1-2|-|-
TGTGCCAGCAGCTCGAACTATGGCTACACCTTC
CASSSNYGYTF
>TRBV10-2|TRBJ2-5|-|TRBD2
TGCGCCAGCAGTGAGAAGGGACTAGAAGAGACCCAGTACTTC
CASSEKGLEETQYF
>TRBV7-9|TRBJ1-5|-|-
TGTGCCAGCAGCTTTCCAGGGTTGGATCAGCCCCAGCATTTT
CASSFPGLDQPQHF
>TRBV19|TRBJ2-7|-|-
TGTGCCAGTAGTGGGCACAGGGGAGGTAACGTCGAGCAGTACTTC
CASSGHRGGNVEQYF
>TRBV28|TRBJ2-3|-|TRBD1
TGTGCCAGCAGTTCCTCGACAGGGGGTGCAGATACGCAGTATTTT
CASSSSTGGADTQYF
>TRBV7-2|TRBJ2-7|-|-
TGTGCCAGCAGCTCAGGGGTAGTAGGCGAGCAGTACTTC
CASSSGVVGEQYF
>TRBV28|TRBJ2-5|-|-
TGTGCCAGCAGTTTCAGGGTCCTTCAAGAGACCCAGTACTTC
CASSFRVLQETQYF
>TRBV6-1|TRBJ2-7|-|TRBD2
TGTGCCAGCAGTGAAGTGGGGAGGGGCGAGCAGTACTTC
CASSEVGRGEQYF
>TRBV9|TRBJ2-5|-|-
TGTGCCAGCAGCGTAGACCCGGCGGGAGAGACCCAGTACTTC
CASSVDPAGETQYF
>TRBV7-8|TRBJ1-4|-|-
TGTGCCAGCAGCTTCGGGGCAGGGGATAGGGAAAAACTGTTTTTT
CASSFGAGDREKLFF
>TRBV1|TRBJ2-5|-|-
TGCACCAGCAGACTACTAGGAAAGACCCAGTACTTC
CTSRLLGKTQYF
>TRBV19|TRBJ2-7|-|TRBD1
TGTGCCAGTAGTAGCCGGGACAGGTCGTACGAGCAGTACTTC
CASSSRDRSYEQYF
>TRBV27|TRBJ2-7|-|-
TGTGCCAGCAGTTTTGCCCCCAGGGTCATCGAGCAGTACTTC
CASSFAPRVIEQYF
>TRBV20-1|TRBJ2-1|-|-
TGCAGTGCGGGTCTAGCCTATGAGCAGTTCTTC
CSAGLAYEQFF
>TRBV18|TRBJ1-5|-|TRBD1
TGTGCCAGCTCACCACAGGGGGCAGGTAGCAATCAGCCCCAGCATTTT
CASSPQGAGSNQPQHF
>TRBV4-1|TRBJ1-1|-|-
TGCGCCAGCAGCCGACAGATGAACACTGAAGCTTTCTTT
CASSRQMNTEAFF
>TRBV6-5|TRBJ2-7|-|-
TGTGCCAGCAGTTACTGGGGCAGGGTGTCGTACGAGCAGTACTTC
CASSYWGRVSYEQYF
>TRBV10-3|TRBJ2-7|once|TRBD2
TGTGCCATCAGTAATAGCGGGGGCCTCGACTCCTACGAGCAGTACTTC
CAISNSGGLDSYEQYF
>TRBV21-1|TRBJ1-2|few|-
TGTGCCAGCAGCAGGGGGACTGGTGGCTACACCTTC
CASSRGTGGYTF
>TRBV18|TRBJ2-1|-|TRBD2
TGTGCCAGCTTCCCCCGGGACTACGGAAACTCCTACAATGAGCAGTTCTTC
CASFPRDYGNSYNEQFF